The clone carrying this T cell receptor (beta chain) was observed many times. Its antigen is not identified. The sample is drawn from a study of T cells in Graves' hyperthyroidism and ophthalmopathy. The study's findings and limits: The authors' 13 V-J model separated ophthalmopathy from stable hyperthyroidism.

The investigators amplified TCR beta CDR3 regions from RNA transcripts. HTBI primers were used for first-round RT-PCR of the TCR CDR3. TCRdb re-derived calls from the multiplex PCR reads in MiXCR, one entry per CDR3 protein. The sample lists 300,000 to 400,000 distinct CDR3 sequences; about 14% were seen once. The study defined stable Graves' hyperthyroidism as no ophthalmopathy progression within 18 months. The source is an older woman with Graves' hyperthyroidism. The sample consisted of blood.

CDR3 DNA: TGTGCCATCAGTGAGGACATCGGAGGCTATGGCTACACCTTC. Protein: CAISEDIGGYGYTF. This chain joins TRBV10-3 and TRBJ1-2; the D is unclear. V lost 2 bases and J 4 bases, leaving 11 bases between the germline ends. CDR3 length equals 14 residues. Germline V CDR1 and CDR2: ENHRY, SYGVKD.